The clone carrying this T cell receptor (beta chain) came up many times. Its antigen is unidentified. The entire patient cohort was treatment-naive prior to thyroid surgery. The sample originates from a study of metastatic and nonmetastatic thyroid tumors. Study-wide background: Across blood and tumor or nodule tissue, repertoires from malignant and benign thyroid patients were compared with one another.

Original processing methods: Clinicopathological groups supplied CDR3 differences that were used to build a distant-metastasis classifier for papillary thyroid cancer. MiXCR was used by TCRdb to re-call the PCR reads. The V and J calls, along with clone size, are taken from TCRdb and not from the paper's own processing. The data hold approximately 24,000 clones, with 20% to 25% observed a single time. The germline gives CDR1 SNHLY, CDR2 FYNNEI. This CDR3 region has 13 residues. The V and J ends lost 7 bases and 3 bases, in that order; junction bases with no gene match: 3. Regarding the study as a whole: The reported finding was significantly higher TCR beta diversity in malignant thyroid tumors relative to benign nodules, in blood and tumor.

This TCR was recovered from a male donor with papillary thyroid cancer or a benign thyroid nodule (not recorded which). Some clones in this sample may be carry-over from other donors' samples. The chain joins TRBV2 to TRBJ1-5; 7 bases are shared with TRBD1. Sequenced input: blood. The CDR3 DNA follows: TGTGCCAGCACGGGACAGCCCAATCAGCCCCAGCATTTT. It specifies CASTGQPNQPQHF.